This TCR beta chain was captured by sequencing in a study of PD-L1 blockade in urothelial cancer. Turning to the study itself: T cells numbered a median of approximately 150,000 in the blood samples.

The data were produced by immunoSEQ multiplex PCR, yet TCRdb's version contains in-frame clones alone and is incomplete. The table includes 70,000 or so clones, around 90% detected once. From germline, CDR1 is SGHKS and CDR2 YYEKEE (reference sequence). The V and J ends lost 4 bases and 9 bases, in that order; junction bases with no gene match: 11. The CDR3 totals 15 residues. Time point indicated: pretreatment peripheral blood. All patients carried locally advanced or metastatic urothelial carcinoma. The receptor was derived from a man aged 70-80 years with urothelial cancer. Sample: PBMCs, taken around atezolizumab (anti-PD-L1) treatment. This chain links TRBV5-5 with TRBJ2-2, with TRBD2 matching over 8 bases. The CDR3 nucleotides read TGTGCCAGCAGCCCGGAGCGGGAGATTAGACGGGAGCTGTTTTTT. It translates to CASSPEREIRRELFF.